The sample holds many counts of the clone carrying this TCR beta chain. Its antigen remains unknown. This CDR3 has 16 amino acids. V lost 2 bases and J lost 3, with 14 bases in between. The data belong to a study of T-cell reconstitution after alpha-beta-depleted transplantation in children. Study-level findings and limits: It was reported that alpha-beta T cells came from several hundred expanded graft clones (about two months after transplant). Newly generated T cells supplied most T-cell counts and diversity one year post-transplant. Surviving recipient T cells and intrathymic progenitors accounted for some patients' high TCRbeta diversity at day 60.

Unique molecular identifiers were used in preparing the TCRbeta library. TCRdb reprocessed the PCR reads via MiXCR and lists one record per CDR3 protein. This repertoire shows around 670,000 distinct CDR3 sequences, about an eighth found once; its top ten account for 0.75% to 0.85%. The chain links TRBV12-3 or TRBV12-4 to TRBJ1-5; D remains unclear. This TCR was recovered from a girl aged 2 to 10 with congenital amegakaryocytic thrombocytopenia, due to receive a stem cell transplant. The input for sequencing was PBMCs, taken before TCRalphabeta/CD19-depleted stem cell transplant. The CDR3 nucleotides read TGTGCCAGCAGTTTAAGGCAGAACTTCCCCAATCAGCCCCAGCATTTT. Its translation: CASSLRQNFPNQPQHF.